The T cell receptor (beta chain) described here comes from a study of early T cells in non-severe SARS-CoV-2 infection. This clonotype turned up a few times. TCRdb called the 5' RACE reads again in MiXCR, with one record for every CDR3 protein. The data show approximately 74,000 distinct CDR3 sequences, 11% to 15% seen once. The V segment lost 1 base and the J segment 0 bases; nucleotides outside the gene matches: 5. This CDR3 contains 16 residues. Sequencing was performed on whole blood. This TCR was recovered from an adult who was a healthcare worker with PCR-confirmed SARS-CoV-2 infection or an uninfected control (not recorded which). V and J are TRBV12-3 or TRBV12-4 and TRBJ1-1, with 7 bases fitting TRBD1. The CDR3 protein is CASSLVPGQLNTEAFF. The DNA for the CDR3 is TGTGCCAGCAGTTTAGTTCCGGGACAGTTGAACACTGAAGCTTTCTTT.